These 4 T cell receptor beta chains share one sample of origin, sequenced in a study of T cells in Graves' hyperthyroidism and ophthalmopathy. Template material for amplifying TCR beta CDR3 regions consisted of RNA transcripts. An initial round of RT-PCR targeting the TCR CDR3 relied on the HTBI primer set. TCRdb processed the multiplex PCR reads anew with MiXCR; each CDR3 protein has one entry. The profile covers under 450,000 distinct CDR3 sequences, with roughly 14% appearing a single time and around 20% taken by the ten largest. Sequenced input: blood. The receptors stem from a man aged 25-45 years with Graves' hyperthyroidism that later progressed to Graves' ophthalmopathy.

This rearrangement joins TRBV28 to TRBJ1-4; tentative D call: TRBD1 (5 bases). CDR3 length: 12 residues. Germline values: CDR1 MDHEN, CDR2 SYDVKM. Trimming cost V 5 bases and J 13 bases, with 14 bases left between them. CDR3 amino acids: CASSKGTPLLFF. Written as DNA, the CDR3 is TGTGCCAGCAGTAAGGGGACCCCCTTACTGTTTTTT.

In this sample, this clonotype turned up many times. The chain couples TRBV12-3 or TRBV12-4 to TRBJ1-1; D is undetermined. V was pared by 6 bases and J by 1 base, with 12 bases between. This CDR3 is built from 14 residues. This CDR3 is CASRAAGGNTEAFF. The CDR3 DNA sequence: TGTGCCAGCAGGGCGGCGGGCGGGAACACTGAAGCTTTCTTT.

This clonotype was detected a few times. V usage is TRBV6-1 and J usage is TRBJ2-3; 9 positions match TRBD1. CDR1 and CDR2 from the germline V gene are MNHNS and SASEGT. This CDR3 is 16 amino acids long. Germline trimming cut 5 bases from V and 2 bases from J; bases unmatched to any gene: 8. CDR3 protein: CASSSTGTGYTDTQYF. The CDR3 DNA sequence: TGTGCCAGCAGTTCAACCGGGACAGGGTACACAGATACGCAGTATTTT.

There are a few counts of this clonotype. This chain connects TRBV3-1 to TRBJ2-5, with 9 bases identical to TRBD2. Germline V gene lookup returns CDR1 LGHDT and CDR2 YNNKEL (reference sequence). V shed 1 base and J 2 bases; nucleotides not matched to a gene: 8. This CDR3 has 17 residues. The CDR3 DNA reads as TGTGCCAGCAGCCAAGGAGGAAGTAGCGGGGGTCAAGAGACCCAGTACTTC. This translates into CASSQGGSSGGQETQYF.